This passage covers 2 T cell receptor beta chains from one sample sequenced in a study of cytomegalovirus exposure and HLA in healthy donors. PCR amplification relied on 60 Vbeta primers (plus 13 Jbeta primers). Sequenced by immunoSEQ multiplex PCR; TCRdb stores in-frame clones only, minus some. The sample carries 200,000 or so clones, approximately 84% recorded once. The specimen was PBMCs. These receptors originate from a man aged 50-60 years in good health and CMV-seronegative.

The chain joins TRBV29-1 to TRBJ1-1, with TRBD1 matching 9 bases. Germline V gene data show CDR1 as SQVTM and CDR2 as ANQGSEA. V trimming: 7 bases; J trimming: 5 bases; junction bases outside the gene matches: 5. This CDR3 contains 12 residues. CDR3 nucleotides: TGCAGCGGCCACAGGGGGCTTACTGAAGCTTTCTTT. This codes for CSGHRGLTEAFF.

The chain uses TRBV12-1 and TRBJ2-7; no check of the table's D call, TRBD2, against the DNA was made. TRBV12-1 is a listed pseudogene. The length of the CDR3 is 15 residues. The CDR3 spells CASSSLFNFVYEQYF. CDR3 bases: TGTGCCAGCAGCTCCCTATTCAACTTCGTTTACGAGCAGTACTTC.